This TCR beta chain was identified in a study of early T cells in non-severe SARS-CoV-2 infection (dated by TCRdb to the early 2020s). Study-wide context: Because TCR sequencing relied on bulk RNA taken from unsorted whole blood, pairing of alpha and beta chains was not possible. The investigation overall reported the following: VDJdb matching was skewed toward anti-spike CD8 responses and likely underestimated virus-specific expansions by missing private and CD4 specificities.

The study was a case-control design nested within a healthcare worker cohort in London, UK, with weekly nasopharyngeal swab PCR tests and blood sampling. Healthcare workers were enrolled in the week of the UK lockdown, from 23 to 31 March 2020, and were followed every week for up to about 15 weeks. In the germline V gene, CDR1 corresponds to SGHTA and CDR2 to FQGTGA. The CDR3 contains 13 residues, cysteine and phenylalanine counted. Only CDR3 DNA is held: 39 bases, read in frame from base 1. Trimming takes 8 bases from V and 5 bases from J, and the germline ends sit 15 bases apart. Libraries were constructed by 5' RACE. Sequenced on a NextSeq 500. Unique molecular identifiers were attached to individual cDNA molecules in the TCR library protocol so that sequencing error and PCR bias could be corrected. TCR alpha and beta chains were both sequenced, and the abundances of alpha and beta sequences in each sample were closely correlated with each other. Per the original workflow: Decombinator V4 was used to annotate the V gene, J gene and CDR3 of the TCR sequences. TCRs were defined as expanded if a significant change between any two time points was detected under a Poisson model with p below 0.0001. TCR abundances were normalised to the total number of TCRs sequenced per sample and expressed as counts per million. MAIT TCRs were defined by TRAV1-2 paired with TRAJ12, TRAJ20 or TRAJ33, and iNKT TCRs by TRAV10 paired with TRAJ18. A search of VDJdb, accessed on 1 November 2021, was run for TCRs annotated to CMV, EBV and SARS-CoV-2, with TCRs annotated for multiple antigens excluded. TCRdb reprocessing: public reads trimmed at Q25 with fastp, clones called with MiXCR, in-frame beta chains kept. Every entry covers one CDR3 protein and lists the most common genes and DNA from its rows. The V and J calls were not made by the authors but by TCRdb's processing. This sample gives tens of thousands of distinct CDR3 sequences in total; about 14% of them show up just once. Roughly 3.8% of the sample belongs to the ten largest clones.

About this clonotype itself: The clone's antigen remains unknown. It has no much larger one-base neighbor in the sample; base qualities were not kept.

The chain is made from TRBV7-3 and TRBJ2-5; the D gene identity is not certain. The sample in question was whole blood, obtained at baseline. This TCR came from an adult who was a healthcare worker with PCR-confirmed SARS-CoV-2 infection or an uninfected control (not recorded which). The DNA sequence is as follows: TGTGCCAGCTCTCAGTCGAGTGAGGAGACCCAGTACTTC. The encoded protein is CASSQSSEETQYF.